Reported below is one T cell receptor (beta chain). Its antigen is currently unknown. This entry belongs to a study of T cell repertoires in cytomegalovirus infection. In the study overall: It can be stated that public TCR beta signatures indicated CMV infection as well as a matching HLA type. Broader study findings: Across the ex vivo response, the dominant clonotypes were HLA-C-restricted CMV-specific TCR beta clonotypes.

Germline loops: CDR1 SNHLY, CDR2 FYNNEI. Trimming took off 3 bases at V and 1 base at J, with 6 bases between the two ends. The CDR3 is 13 amino acids. TCRdb used MiXCR to reprocess the reads, holding one entry per CDR3 protein. The data contain around 530,000 distinct CDR3 sequences, roughly 29% of them singletons. This sequence was found in a human donor in good health (CMV status not recorded). Some clones in this sample may be carry-over from other donors' samples. The specimen was PBMCs. V and J are TRBV2 and TRBJ1-1; D not resolved. As DNA, the CDR3 is TGTGCCAGCAGTGACACCAGGAACACTGAAGCTTTCTTT. Translation: CASSDTRNTEAFF.